This T cell receptor beta chain stems from a study of cytomegalovirus exposure and HLA in healthy donors. Study overall: There were 70 million to 95 million unique TCRs (from HLA-typed donors) in an early data release. Findings and limits, study-wide: The presence/absence work took it that sequencing depth was about the same across donors. In a later analysis, at a false discovery rate of 0.05, 15,000 to 20,000 TCR beta sequences matched HLA alleles. What a later analysis reportedly showed was that an Asian-associated ancestry cluster had fewer N-insertions than the approximately 720-donor mean.

Trimming took 3 bases from V and 12 from J; bases not matched to a gene: 11. CDR3 length: 15 residues. Germline V CDR1 and CDR2: MDHEN, SYDVKM. The primer mix had 60 Vbeta and 13 Jbeta primers. TCRdb's copy holds only in-frame clones and misses some; the assay was immunoSEQ multiplex PCR. The sample contains around 150,000 clones, over 70% of which appear only once. About this clone: Its antigen remains unidentified.

The gene calls are TRBV28 and TRBJ2-1; 10 bases map to TRBD1. Sequenced input: PBMCs. This TCR was recovered from a woman aged 40 to 50 in good health and CMV-seronegative. The CDR3 region is CASSLLPGQGWLQFF. CDR3 nucleotides: TGTGCCAGCAGTTTGCTTCCGGGACAGGGGTGGTTGCAGTTCTTC.